What follows are 19 T cell receptor beta chains derived from one specimen sequenced in a study of T cell changes during pregnancy in multiple sclerosis. TCRdb's table, derived via immunoSEQ multiplex PCR, lists solely in-frame clones and lacks some. The repertoire includes tens of thousands of clones, 88% of them detected once, and under 0.75% sits in the top ten. Sequenced here: CD4+ T cells from peripheral blood mononuclear cells, sampled in the first trimester of pregnancy. The origin of the receptors is a female donor with multiple sclerosis, enrolled in a pregnancy study.

The chain couples TRBV15 to TRBJ2-5; D assignment may be TRBD1 or TRBD2 (5 bases each). Trimming took 4 bases from V and 2 from J, leaving 11 bases between them. The V gene's germline CDR1 is LNHNV and CDR2 YYDKDF (reference sequence). The CDR3 covers 14 residues. The CDR3 bases are TGTGCCACCAGCAAAGAGGGGCGGCAAGAGACCCAGTACTTC. This translates into CATSKEGRQETQYF.

The chain combines TRBV7-9 with TRBJ2-1; 9 bases line up with TRBD2. After removal of 0 bases from V and 14 bases from J, the junction contained 14 bases not matched to a gene. The CDR3 is 16 amino acids. Germline CDR1 SEHNR, CDR2 FQNEAQ (reference sequence). The CDR3 region has the DNA TGTGCCAGCAGCTTAGCCTTGGCGGGAGGGCCCCAAAATGAGTTCTTC. Translating gives CASSLALAGGPQNEFF.

The chain recombines TRBV13 with TRBJ1-2, with 9 bases lining up with TRBD1. Trimming took 6 bases from V and 8 from J; bases not matched to a gene: 4. The CDR3 sequence is 12 residues long. Germline V gene lookup returns CDR1 PRHDT and CDR2 FYEKMQ (reference sequence). The CDR3 loop reads CASRRTGVGYTF. CDR3 nucleotide sequence: TGTGCCAGCAGACGGACAGGGGTCGGCTACACCTTC.

The V call is TRBV6-1, the J call TRBJ1-4, with D possibly TRBD1 on 6 matching bases. The CDR3 has 14 amino acids. Germline-derived CDR1 and CDR2 are MNHNS and SASEGT. Trimming took 6 bases from V and 10 from J, leaving 18 bases between them. The CDR3 protein is CASRNRGEGGKLFF. CDR3 nucleotide sequence: TGTGCCAGCAGAAACCGGGGGGAGGGGGGAAAACTGTTTTTT.

This chain connects TRBV5-5 to TRBJ1-4; D is uncertain. The CDR3 sequence is 13 residues long. Germline CDR1 SGHKS, CDR2 YYEKEE (reference sequence). V was clipped by 4 bases and J by 7 bases, with 11 bases between them. The CDR3 is CASSTRAGEKLFF. The DNA for the CDR3 is TGTGCCAGCAGCACAAGGGCGGGTGAAAAACTGTTTTTT.

The chain uses TRBV5-1 and TRBJ2-3; 8 positions match TRBD2. Germline V gene sequence: CDR1 SGHRS, CDR2 YFSETQ. V lost 0 bases to trimming and J lost 0 bases; unmatched junction nucleotides: 0. This CDR3 has 15 amino acids. The CDR3, as DNA: TGCGCCAGCAGCTTGGGACTAGCGAGCACAGATACGCAGTATTTT. The encoded protein is CASSLGLASTDTQYF.

The V call is TRBV30, the J call TRBJ1-3; 9 positions match TRBD1. This CDR3 has 14 amino acids. The J segment lost 4 bases and the V segment lost 3 bases, leaving 4 bases of the junction unmatched. CDR1 GTSNPN and CDR2 SVGIG come from the germline V gene (reference sequence). CDR3 nucleotides: TGTGCCTGGAGGGCGGACAGGGGAGGAAACACCATATATTTT. Protein sequence: CAWRADRGGNTIYF.

Here the CDR3 reads CASSLGEGVDEQYF. CDR3 sequence (DNA): TGTGCCAGCAGCCTTGGGGAGGGCGTCGACGAGCAGTACTTC. The chain links TRBV7-9 to TRBJ2-7; TRBD2 aligns across 7 bases. Germline CDR1 is SEHNR and CDR2 is FQNEAQ (reference sequence). V was pared by 5 bases and J by 5 bases, with 9 bases of the junction left unmatched. The CDR3 spans 14 residues.

The chain employs TRBV5-1 and TRBJ1-6, with a weak D call TRBD1 (5 bases). The CDR3 consists of 15 residues. V was shortened by 0 bases and J by 6 bases, with 10 bases between the two germline ends. In germline, CDR1 is SGHRS, CDR2 YFSETQ. The CDR3 DNA is TGCGCCAGCAGCTTGGTCACCGGGGGTAATTCACCCCTCCACTTT. Protein product: CASSLVTGGNSPLHF.

The genes are TRBV6-1 and TRBJ1-2, with 7 bases fitting TRBD1. This CDR3 has 16 amino acids. CDR1 MNHNS and CDR2 SASEGT come from the germline V gene. V shed 4 bases and J 2 bases; nucleotides not matched to a gene: 10. As DNA, the CDR3 is TGTGCCAGCAGTGTACACTTTCGGGACAGCAACTATGGCTACACCTTC. Protein: CASSVHFRDSNYGYTF.

This chain connects TRBV6-5 to TRBJ1-3; D remains unclear. This CDR3 spans 13 amino acids. Germline loops: CDR1 MNHEY, CDR2 SVGAGI. V gave up 0 bases and J gave up 4 bases, with 4 bases separating them. The CDR3 nucleotides are TGTGCCAGCAGTTACTCGCGGGGAAACACCATATATTTT. Translating it yields CASSYSRGNTIYF.

By proportion, this clone is medium-sized. The V and J genes are TRBV25-1 and TRBJ1-6, with D possibly being TRBD1 (6 bases). V lost 4 bases, J lost 7 bases, and 8 bases lay in between. This CDR3 has 13 residues. CDR1 is MGHDK and CDR2 is SYGVNS in the germline V gene. The CDR3 region is CASSARGNSPLHF. The DNA for the CDR3 is TGTGCCAGCAGTGCCAGGGGAAATTCACCCCTCCACTTT.

The genes are TRBV13 and TRBJ2-3, with 10 bases matching TRBD2. Germline trimming cut 7 bases from V and 2 bases from J; bases unmatched to any gene: 9. Germline lookup yields CDR1 PRHDT and CDR2 FYEKMQ (reference sequence). The CDR3 contains 16 residues. The CDR3 DNA reads TGTGCCAGCACCCCTTTAGCGGGAGGATACACAGATACGCAGTATTTT. Translated, it gives CASTPLAGGYTDTQYF.

J is TRBJ2-7 and V is TRBV6-5; 13 positions agree with TRBD2. Per the germline V gene, CDR1 is MNHEY and CDR2 is SVGAGI. Trimming cost V 6 bases and J 3 bases; bases outside gene matches: 5. This CDR3 comprises 15 residues. The CDR3 region has the DNA TGTGCCAGCAGAAGGACTAGCGGGAGTTACTACGAGCAGTACTTC. Translating gives CASRRTSGSYYEQYF.

A few counts support this clone. J is TRBJ2-3 and V is TRBV4-2, with 8 bases that match TRBD2. The CDR3 sequence is 16 residues long. Germline V gene sequence: CDR1 LGHNA, CDR2 YNFKEQ. V gave up 0 bases and J gave up 0 bases; unmatched junction bases: 2. The CDR3 bases are TGTGCCAGCAGCCAAGAGCCGGGGGGGAGCACAGATACGCAGTATTTT. Amino acid sequence: CASSQEPGGSTDTQYF.

The V gene is TRBV28, the J gene TRBJ1-1; D remains ambiguous. The germline V and J ends were trimmed by 6 bases and 8 bases, with 16 bases remaining between them. CDR1 is MDHEN and CDR2 is SYDVKM in the germline V gene. The CDR3 consists of 13 residues. The CDR3 here is CASRLPGVLEAFF. CDR3 coding DNA: TGTGCCAGCAGACTCCCCGGTGTTTTAGAAGCTTTCTTT.

The gene calls are TRBV2 and TRBJ2-1; D uncertain. This CDR3 is 12 amino acids long. V lost 6 bases, J lost 7 bases, and 10 bases lay in between. Germline-derived CDR1 and CDR2 are SNHLY and FYNNEI. The CDR3 spells CASRTDGNEQFF. The CDR3 DNA is TGTGCCAGCAGGACTGATGGAAATGAGCAGTTCTTC.

This clone was seen just once. This chain uses TRBV15 with TRBJ1-1, with TRBD1 matching over 7 bases. The CDR3 spans 17 residues. With V trimmed by 1 base and J by 1 base, 9 bases remained unmatched. Germline V gene data show CDR1 as LNHNV and CDR2 as YYDKDF (reference sequence). DNA of the CDR3: TGTGCCACCAGCAGAGGGGCGAGGGGGCGGAAGAACACTGAAGCTTTCTTT. As protein: CATSRGARGRKNTEAFF.

The chain joins TRBV30 to TRBJ2-7; possible D gene TRBD1, 6 bases. V lost 2 bases and J 3 bases, leaving 14 bases between the germline ends. The CDR3 covers 14 residues. Per the germline V gene, CDR1 is GTSNPN and CDR2 is SVGIG (reference sequence). CDR3 sequence (DNA): TGTGCCTGGAGTCGCAGGGGAAGAATCTACGAGCAGTACTTC. It is translated as CAWSRRGRIYEQYF.